The rows below give T cell receptor beta chains drawn from one sample of a study of blood T cells in healthy people across ages. TCRdb called the 5' RACE reads again in MiXCR, with one record for every CDR3 protein. This sample carries around 1,000,000 distinct CDR3 sequences, roughly a quarter of them seen once, and the ten largest clones take about 0.69%. The sample was also linked to a second study, of T cells of mothers and their children.

The specimen sequenced was blood. These receptors came from a girl aged 2-10 years in good health. Both conserved end residues are part of each CDR3. The order of the fields is clone size, V gene, J gene, D gene, CDR3 protein, CDR3 DNA. The D gene is left open where the match is weak. Clone size is not always given. Where it is, it says once, few, many or a class for expanded clones.

clone size: few; V gene: TRBV29-1; J gene: TRBJ1-2; D gene: -; CDR3 protein: CSVGGHPVNYGYTF; CDR3 DNA: TGCAGCGTTGGGGGACACCCAGTTAACTATGGCTACACCTTC
clone size: few; V gene: TRBV29-1; J gene: TRBJ2-7; D gene: -; CDR3 protein: CSVDQGNYEQYF; CDR3 DNA: TGCAGCGTTGACCAGGGAAACTACGAGCAGTACTTC
clone size: few; V gene: TRBV28; J gene: TRBJ2-1; D gene: -; CDR3 protein: CASIGGTYNEQFF; CDR3 DNA: TGTGCCAGTATAGGGGGAACCTACAATGAGCAGTTCTTC
clone size: -; V gene: TRBV5-1; J gene: TRBJ2-3; D gene: -; CDR3 protein: CASSSVNTQYF; CDR3 DNA: TGCGCCAGCAGCTCCGTGAATACGCAGTATTTT
clone size: -; V gene: TRBV7-3; J gene: TRBJ2-3; D gene: -; CDR3 protein: CASSLTTSEDTQYF; CDR3 DNA: TGTGCCAGCAGCTTAACGACCAGTGAAGATACGCAGTATTTT
clone size: few; V gene: TRBV7-9; J gene: TRBJ1-2; D gene: -; CDR3 protein: CASSLKVGYTF; CDR3 DNA: TGTGCCAGCAGCTTAAAGGTTGGCTACACCTTC
clone size: few; V gene: TRBV3-1; J gene: TRBJ2-7; D gene: TRBD1; CDR3 protein: CASSWTGLGEQYF; CDR3 DNA: TGTGCCAGCAGCTGGACAGGGTTAGGCGAGCAGTACTTC
clone size: many; V gene: TRBV2; J gene: TRBJ2-5; D gene: -; CDR3 protein: CASSDTGETETQYF; CDR3 DNA: TGTGCCAGCAGTGATACGGGGGAGACCGAGACCCAGTACTTC
clone size: -; V gene: TRBV2; J gene: TRBJ2-7; D gene: -; CDR3 protein: CASRKPEGLTSYEQYF; CDR3 DNA: TGTGCCAGCAGGAAACCTGAGGGGCTGACCTCCTACGAGCAGTACTTC
clone size: -; V gene: TRBV7-3; J gene: TRBJ2-5; D gene: -; CDR3 protein: CASSLSGNERFF; CDR3 DNA: TGTGCCAGCAGCTTAAGTGGCAATGAGCGGTTCTTC
clone size: -; V gene: TRBV7-9; J gene: TRBJ1-2; D gene: -; CDR3 protein: CASSFDNFYGYTF; CDR3 DNA: TGTGCCAGCAGCTTTGACAACTTCTATGGCTACACCTTC
clone size: -; V gene: TRBV7-9; J gene: TRBJ2-1; D gene: -; CDR3 protein: CASSLGQVGNEQFF; CDR3 DNA: TGTGCCAGCAGCTTAGGCCAGGTGGGCAATGAGCAGTTCTTC
clone size: -; V gene: TRBV5-1; J gene: TRBJ2-1; D gene: TRBD2; CDR3 protein: CASSSYSGSSNEQFF; CDR3 DNA: TGCGCCAGCAGCTCTTATAGCGGGAGTAGCAATGAGCAGTTCTTC
clone size: -; V gene: TRBV10-3; J gene: TRBJ2-1; D gene: TRBD1; CDR3 protein: CAISLRQGNEQFF; CDR3 DNA: TGTGCCATCAGTTTGCGACAGGGCAATGAGCAGTTCTTC
clone size: -; V gene: TRBV28; J gene: TRBJ1-2; D gene: -; CDR3 protein: CASSFNGGNYGYAF; CDR3 DNA: TGTGCCAGCAGCTTCAACGGGGGGAACTATGGCTACGCCTTC
clone size: -; V gene: TRBV29-1; J gene: TRBJ1-1; D gene: -; CDR3 protein: CSVMGSSGSEAFF; CDR3 DNA: TGCAGCGTTATGGGGTCTTCGGGGTCTGAAGCTTTCTTT
clone size: few; V gene: TRBV28; J gene: TRBJ2-5; D gene: TRBD2; CDR3 protein: CASSIPGLAETQYF; CDR3 DNA: TGTGCCAGCAGCATTCCGGGACTAGCAGAGACCCAGTACTTC
clone size: -; V gene: TRBV27; J gene: TRBJ1-1; D gene: -; CDR3 protein: CASSSTGRKRNTEAFF; CDR3 DNA: TGTGCCAGCAGCTCGACAGGAAGGAAAAGGAACACTGAAGCTTTCTTT
clone size: few; V gene: TRBV14; J gene: TRBJ2-1; D gene: TRBD2; CDR3 protein: CASSNRAGGPSEQFF; CDR3 DNA: TGTGCCAGCAGCAACCGAGCGGGAGGGCCCAGTGAGCAGTTCTTC
clone size: -; V gene: TRBV12-3/TRBV12-4; J gene: TRBJ1-2; D gene: TRBD1; CDR3 protein: CASSPGQDPNYGYTF; CDR3 DNA: TGTGCCAGCAGCCCCGGACAGGATCCAAACTATGGCTACACCTTC
clone size: few; V gene: TRBV6-5; J gene: TRBJ2-3; D gene: -; CDR3 protein: CASRTAGRDTQYF; CDR3 DNA: TGTGCCAGCAGGACGGCCGGCAGGGATACGCAGTATTTT
clone size: -; V gene: TRBV15; J gene: TRBJ2-7; D gene: TRBD2; CDR3 protein: CATSPHRTSYEQYF; CDR3 DNA: TGTGCCACCAGCCCACACCGGACTAGCTACGAGCAGTACTTC
clone size: few; V gene: TRBV29-1; J gene: TRBJ2-1; D gene: TRBD2; CDR3 protein: CSVKDPHWRESNEQFF; CDR3 DNA: TGCAGCGTTAAAGATCCTCACTGGCGGGAGTCCAATGAGCAGTTCTTC
clone size: -; V gene: TRBV4-2; J gene: TRBJ2-1; D gene: -; CDR3 protein: CASSQGDMEYNEQFF; CDR3 DNA: TGTGCCAGCAGCCAAGGGGACATGGAGTACAATGAGCAGTTCTTC
clone size: few; V gene: TRBV5-6; J gene: TRBJ2-7; D gene: -; CDR3 protein: CASSRFNPGQGASGSHEQYF; CDR3 DNA: TGTGCCAGCAGCCGCTTCAACCCGGGACAGGGTGCTAGCGGGTCCCACGAGCAGTACTTC
clone size: few; V gene: TRBV9; J gene: TRBJ1-2; D gene: -; CDR3 protein: CASSVAPGLHYGYTF; CDR3 DNA: TGTGCCAGCAGCGTAGCACCGGGCCTTCACTATGGCTACACCTTC
clone size: -; V gene: TRBV15; J gene: TRBJ2-1; D gene: -; CDR3 protein: CATSSLKRVGGNEQFF; CDR3 DNA: TGTGCCACCAGCAGCCTAAAGAGGGTGGGGGGCAATGAGCAGTTCTTC
clone size: once; V gene: TRBV29-1; J gene: TRBJ2-3; D gene: TRBD1; CDR3 protein: CSVEGLTGTGLYF; CDR3 DNA: TGCAGCGTTGAAGGCTTAACCGGGACAGGGCTGTATTTT
clone size: few; V gene: TRBV3-1; J gene: TRBJ2-7; D gene: -; CDR3 protein: CASSRQEIYEQYF; CDR3 DNA: TGTGCCAGCAGCCGACAGGAAATCTACGAGCAGTACTTC
clone size: -; V gene: TRBV20-1; J gene: TRBJ2-7; D gene: TRBD1; CDR3 protein: CSARDRVNSYEQYF; CDR3 DNA: TGCAGTGCTCGCGACAGGGTTAACTCCTACGAGCAGTACTTC
clone size: -; V gene: TRBV2; J gene: TRBJ1-1; D gene: -; CDR3 protein: CASRKANTEAFF; CDR3 DNA: TGTGCCAGCAGAAAGGCGAACACTGAAGCTTTCTTT
clone size: -; V gene: TRBV15; J gene: TRBJ2-3; D gene: -; CDR3 protein: CATSREGATDTQYF; CDR3 DNA: TGTGCCACCAGCAGAGAAGGGGCCACAGATACGCAGTATTTT
clone size: -; V gene: TRBV20-1; J gene: TRBJ2-1; D gene: TRBD2; CDR3 protein: CSAPRTSGGFYNEQFF; CDR3 DNA: TGCAGTGCCCCGCGTACTAGCGGGGGATTCTACAATGAGCAGTTCTTC
clone size: few; V gene: TRBV4-2; J gene: TRBJ2-6; D gene: TRBD1; CDR3 protein: CASSHRPGQGFSGANVLTF; CDR3 DNA: TGTGCCAGCAGCCACCGCCCGGGACAGGGCTTCTCTGGGGCCAACGTCCTGACTTTC
clone size: -; V gene: TRBV7-2; J gene: TRBJ1-3; D gene: -; CDR3 protein: CASSLGGYSGNTIYF; CDR3 DNA: TGTGCCAGCAGCTTAGGGGGTTACTCTGGAAACACCATATATTTT
clone size: few; V gene: TRBV24-1; J gene: TRBJ2-1; D gene: TRBD2; CDR3 protein: CATRSGGNYEQFF; CDR3 DNA: TGTGCCACCAGAAGCGGGGGAAACTATGAGCAGTTCTTC
clone size: once; V gene: TRBV29-1; J gene: TRBJ1-2; D gene: -; CDR3 protein: CSVLGGKGGYTF; CDR3 DNA: TGCAGCGTTTTAGGAGGGAAGGGTGGCTACACCTTC
clone size: -; V gene: TRBV4-1; J gene: TRBJ2-2; D gene: -; CDR3 protein: CASSQLEPTGELFF; CDR3 DNA: TGCGCCAGCAGCCAACTTGAACCCACCGGGGAGCTGTTTTTT
clone size: few; V gene: TRBV28; J gene: TRBJ2-3; D gene: TRBD2; CDR3 protein: CASSIRAGSTDTQYF; CDR3 DNA: TGTGCCAGCAGTATTAGAGCGGGGAGCACAGATACGCAGTATTTT
clone size: few; V gene: TRBV12-3/TRBV12-4; J gene: TRBJ2-5; D gene: -; CDR3 protein: CASRPTPRFETQYF; CDR3 DNA: TGTGCCAGCAGGCCCACACCCCGGTTCGAGACCCAGTACTTC
clone size: -; V gene: TRBV20-1; J gene: TRBJ2-4; D gene: -; CDR3 protein: CSAPKGGGRNIQYF; CDR3 DNA: TGCAGTGCCCCGAAAGGGGGGGGTAGAAACATTCAGTACTTC
clone size: few; V gene: TRBV29-1; J gene: TRBJ2-7; D gene: TRBD2; CDR3 protein: CSVVAGGAYEQYF; CDR3 DNA: TGCAGCGTTGTAGCGGGAGGGGCTTACGAGCAGTACTTC
clone size: -; V gene: TRBV9; J gene: TRBJ2-7; D gene: -; CDR3 protein: CASSANMGSSYEQYF; CDR3 DNA: TGTGCCAGCAGCGCAAACATGGGAAGCTCCTACGAGCAGTACTTC
clone size: -; V gene: TRBV11-3; J gene: TRBJ2-1; D gene: -; CDR3 protein: CASSLDYGEYNEQFF; CDR3 DNA: TGTGCCAGCAGCTTAGATTATGGGGAGTACAATGAGCAGTTCTTC